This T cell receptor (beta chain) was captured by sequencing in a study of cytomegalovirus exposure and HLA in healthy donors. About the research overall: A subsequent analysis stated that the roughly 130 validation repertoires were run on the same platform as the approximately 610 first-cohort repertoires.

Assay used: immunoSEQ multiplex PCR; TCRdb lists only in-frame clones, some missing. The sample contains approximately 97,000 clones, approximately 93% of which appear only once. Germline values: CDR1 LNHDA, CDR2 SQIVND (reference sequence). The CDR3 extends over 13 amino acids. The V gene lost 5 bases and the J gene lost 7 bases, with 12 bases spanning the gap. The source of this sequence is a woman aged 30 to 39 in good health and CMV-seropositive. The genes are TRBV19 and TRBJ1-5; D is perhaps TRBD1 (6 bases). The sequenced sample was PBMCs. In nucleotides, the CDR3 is TGTGCCAGTAGTGTGAGGGGGGGACAGCCCCAGCATTTT. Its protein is CASSVRGGQPQHF. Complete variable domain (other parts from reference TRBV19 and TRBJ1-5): DGGITQSPKYLFRKEGQNVTLSCEQNLNHDAMYWYRQDPGQGLRLIYYSQIVNDFQKGDIAEGYSVSREKKESFPLTVTSAQKNPTAFYLCASSVRGGQPQHFGDGTRLSIL.